What follows describes a single T cell receptor (beta chain). The antigen is unknown. These data come from a study of shared clonotypes between healthy human individuals. Donors, healthy HIV-negative adults, lacked recent acute infections or vaccinations. Splitting of CD4+ cells produced CD45RA+ naive and CD45RA-negative memory subsets. Study results and caveats: Generation probabilities were higher for clonotypes shared across all four sorted-subset donors than for unshared ones.

Data came from immunoSEQ multiplex PCR; TCRdb stores just in-frame clones and leaves some out. The data contain 2.3 million or so clones, over 90% of them singletons. Germline trimming cut 5 bases from V and 3 bases from J; bases unmatched to any gene: 4. CDR3 length equals 16 residues. Germline values: CDR1 SGHAT, CDR2 FQDESV (reference sequence). The sample taken for sequencing was naive CD4+ T cells from PBMCs. This sample's subset: CD45RA+ positively selected. The chain combines TRBV11-1 with TRBJ2-5; 15 bases match TRBD2. This receptor was obtained from a young man in good health. Some clones in this sample may be carry-over from other donors' samples. The CDR3 DNA is TGTGCCAGCAGCCTCTGGACTAGCGGGAGGGAAGAGACCCAGTACTTC. It yields the protein CASSLWTSGREETQYF. Full variable domain (outside the CDR3, taken from reference TRBV11-1 and TRBJ2-5): EAEVAQSPRYKITEKSQAVAFWCDPISGHATLYWYRQILGQGPELLVQFQDESVVDDSQLPKDRFSAERLKGVDSTLKIQPAELGDSAMYLCASSLWTSGREETQYFGPGTRLLVL.